This TCR beta chain comes out of a study of blood T cell repertoires in COVID-19 (TCRdb year 2020). Looking at the study overall: Samples from collaborators originated in the United States, Italy and Spain and spanned both the acute and convalescent phases of COVID-19. The samples were drawn from two sources: the first 160 participants of the ongoing ImmuneRACE study, and approximately 1,300 subjects contributed by 6 global collaborators. Subjects who had been exposed to COVID-19, were actively infected with it, or had recovered from it provided the deeply sampled blood TCRbeta repertoires that made up the dataset. A freely available public database, intended as a resource for researchers studying the immune response to SARS-CoV-2, is where the repertoires were released. A de-identified subject ID, COVID-19 status, age in years and sex were almost always included in the sample metadata. The prospective study material was composed of cDNA or gDNA derived from T cells, B-cell-depleted T cells, or PBMCs. Where available, HLA class I and class II types were taken from metadata supplied by the sample provider and were not determined by assay-based typing.

TCRbeta CDR3 regions were amplified from genomic DNA by means of the immunoSEQ Assay, a bias-controlled multiplex PCR. The study's own analysis went as follows. The number of nucleated cells in each sample was estimated from the amplification of reference gene primers within the assay. To quantify the absolute abundance of each unique TCRbeta CDR3 rearrangement, sequence reads were collapsed and filtered. For each sample, productive Simpson clonality was calculated by taking the square root of Simpson's diversity index across productive rearrangements. Entries here come from immuneACCESS through TCRdb and include only in-frame sequences with V and J called. Some clones fail to appear in such tables; in the studies checked, an unresolved V gene covers under half of the shortfall, and the cause of the remainder is unknown. That table furnishes V, J and clone size, whereas the DNA furnished D and trimming. This sample lists 250,000 to 350,000 clones; about 85% were detected once. The top ten clones comprise roughly 2.5% of the sample.

This clone was counted between two and nine times. The target of this receptor is not known. A read error may account for a junction end that differs from germline. Participants in the prospective study were enrolled through a virtual design, were aged roughly 18 to 100 years, and lived in roughly 26 United States geographic areas. Cohort assignment in the prospective study relied on participant-reported clinical history from a screening survey and a study questionnaire. Recovered participants in ImmuneRACE Cohort 3 were defined by two consecutive negative NP/OP PCR tests, clearance by a healthcare professional, or resolution of symptoms. In the prospective study, mobile phlebotomists collected whole blood, serum and a nasopharyngeal or oropharyngeal swab from each participant. Participants in the prospective study had the option to provide additional blood draws and questionnaires over an approximately 2-month period. Before DNA extraction, blood samples from the prospective study were shipped at room temperature or frozen.

Overall study outcomes, separate from this receptor: Clinical and demographic metadata were provided uncurated, with the amount varying by source and participant.

CDR1 and CDR2, looked up from the germline V gene (reference sequence), are MNHEY and SMNVEV. The CDR3 spans 16 residues, from the cysteine through the phenylalanine. Of all the DNA, just the CDR3 is kept, 48 bases in frame from base 1. Recombination connected TRBV27 to TRBJ1-1, with the D gene too uncertain to name. The receptor's source is a woman in her forties or fifties who had recovered from COVID-19. The sample comprised PBMCs or T cells enriched from blood (not recorded which). The CDR3 region reads CASGLSGSGMNTEAFF. The bases are TGTGCCAGCGGTTTGTCTGGGTCGGGGATGAACACTGAAGCTTTCTTT.